This paragraph covers one T cell receptor (beta chain) sequence. No antigen is known for it. This specimen comes from a study of identical twins. Findings and limits, study-wide: High-abundance cord blood beta clonotypes had fewer insertions; memory repertoires showed none. Out-of-frame beta sequences exhibited a weaker degree of excess twin sharing.

The donors were all healthy and Caucasian. TCRdb re-derived calls from the 5' RACE reads in MiXCR, one entry per CDR3 protein. Found here are 640,000 or so distinct CDR3 sequences, around 6% of them singletons; the top ten hold about 2%. This receptor was taken from a man younger than 35 in good health. Sequencing was done on a sample of naive T cells sorted from blood.

CDR3 sequence reads: CAWSALGPQAFF. The CDR3, as DNA: TGTGCCTGGAGTGCCCTGGGACCTCAAGCTTTCTTT. The chain links TRBV30 to TRBJ1-1; D is perhaps TRBD1 (5 bases). The CDR3 is 12 residues long. Germline values: CDR1 GTSNPN, CDR2 SVGIG (reference sequence). Trimming took off 1 base at V and 9 bases at J, with 12 bases between the two ends.